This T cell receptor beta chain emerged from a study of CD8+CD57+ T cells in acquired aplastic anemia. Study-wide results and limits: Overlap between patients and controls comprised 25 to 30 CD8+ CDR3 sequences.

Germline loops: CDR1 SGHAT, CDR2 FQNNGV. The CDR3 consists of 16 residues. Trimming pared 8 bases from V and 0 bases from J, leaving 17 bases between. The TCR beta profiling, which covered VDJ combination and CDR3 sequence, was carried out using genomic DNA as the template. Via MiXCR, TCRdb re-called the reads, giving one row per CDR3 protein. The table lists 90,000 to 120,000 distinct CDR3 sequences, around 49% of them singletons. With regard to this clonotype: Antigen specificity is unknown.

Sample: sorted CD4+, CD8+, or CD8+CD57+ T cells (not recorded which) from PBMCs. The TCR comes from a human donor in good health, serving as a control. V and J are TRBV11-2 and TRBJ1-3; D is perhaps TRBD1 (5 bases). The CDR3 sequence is CASGSGTGYSGNTIYF. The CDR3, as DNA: TGTGCCAGCGGCTCGGGGACGGGTTACTCTGGAAACACCATATATTTT.